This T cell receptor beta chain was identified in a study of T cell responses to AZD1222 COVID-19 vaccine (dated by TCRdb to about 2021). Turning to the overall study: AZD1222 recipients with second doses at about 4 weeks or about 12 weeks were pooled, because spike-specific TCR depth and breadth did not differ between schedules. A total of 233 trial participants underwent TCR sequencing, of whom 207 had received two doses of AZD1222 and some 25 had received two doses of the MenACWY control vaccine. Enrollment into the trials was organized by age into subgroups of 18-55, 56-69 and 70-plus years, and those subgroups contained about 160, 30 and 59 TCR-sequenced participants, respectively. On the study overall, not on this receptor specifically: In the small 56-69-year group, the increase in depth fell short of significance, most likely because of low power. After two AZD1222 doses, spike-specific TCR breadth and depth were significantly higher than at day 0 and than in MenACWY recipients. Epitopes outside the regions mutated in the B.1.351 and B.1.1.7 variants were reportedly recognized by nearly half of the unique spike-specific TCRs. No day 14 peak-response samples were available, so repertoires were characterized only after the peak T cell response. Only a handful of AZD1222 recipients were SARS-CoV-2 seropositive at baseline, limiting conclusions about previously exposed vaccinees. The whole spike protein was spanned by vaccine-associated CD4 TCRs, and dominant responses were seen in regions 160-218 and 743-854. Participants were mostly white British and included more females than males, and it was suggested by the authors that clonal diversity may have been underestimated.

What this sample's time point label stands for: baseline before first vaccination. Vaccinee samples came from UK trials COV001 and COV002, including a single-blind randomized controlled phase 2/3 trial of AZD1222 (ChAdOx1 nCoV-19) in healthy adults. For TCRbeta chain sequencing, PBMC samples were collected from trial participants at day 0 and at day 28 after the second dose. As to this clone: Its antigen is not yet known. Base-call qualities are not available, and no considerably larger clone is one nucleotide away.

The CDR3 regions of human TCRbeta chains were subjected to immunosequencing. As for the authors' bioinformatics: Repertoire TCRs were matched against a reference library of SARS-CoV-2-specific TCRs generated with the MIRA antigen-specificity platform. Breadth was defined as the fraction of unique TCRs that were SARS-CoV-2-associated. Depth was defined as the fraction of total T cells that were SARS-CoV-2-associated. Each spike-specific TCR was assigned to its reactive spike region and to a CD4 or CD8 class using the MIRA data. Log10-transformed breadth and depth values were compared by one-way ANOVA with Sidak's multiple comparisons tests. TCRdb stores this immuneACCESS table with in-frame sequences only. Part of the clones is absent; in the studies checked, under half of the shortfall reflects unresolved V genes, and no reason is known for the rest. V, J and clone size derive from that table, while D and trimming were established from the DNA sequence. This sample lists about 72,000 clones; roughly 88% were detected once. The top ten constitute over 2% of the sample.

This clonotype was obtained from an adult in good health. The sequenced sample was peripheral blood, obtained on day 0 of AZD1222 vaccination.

In nucleotide form, the sequence is TGTGCCTGGAGTGTGTTGGGGGGCAACTATGGCTACACCTTC. Translated, it gives CAWSVLGGNYGYTF. The V gene is TRBV30 and the J gene is TRBJ1-2, and possibly TRBD1, on 6 matching bases. Trimming takes 0 bases from V and 2 bases from J, and the germline ends sit 10 bases apart. The CDR3, cysteine through phenylalanine, is 14 amino acids long. Only the CDR3 portion is preserved as DNA: 42 bases, with reading frame beginning at the first base. The germline V gene (reference sequence) specifies GTSNPN as CDR1 and SVGIG as CDR2.